This TCR beta chain was obtained from a study of cytomegalovirus exposure and HLA in healthy donors. Whole-study context: An analysis done earlier identified around 100 million unique TCR beta sequences from about 179 million T cells.

Primers included in the PCR were 60 Vbeta and 13 Jbeta primers. The assay was immunoSEQ multiplex PCR, and TCRdb's table has in-frame clones only and misses some. In total, the table holds about 210,000 clones. With regard to this clone: The antigen is undetermined. In the same sample, other DNA sequences code for this CDR3.

Study conclusions and caveats: It was shown in a later analysis that HLA-associated TCR beta chains were more clonally expanded than other, equally common chains. The records held CMV serostatus as the only immune exposure information.

CDR1 MDHEN and CDR2 SYDVKM come from the germline V gene. This CDR3 is 17 amino acids long. The ends were cut back, 6 bases at V and 0 bases at J, with 18 bases in the middle. This TCR was sampled from a woman in her 30s in good health and CMV-seropositive. The specimen was PBMCs. The chain couples TRBV28 to TRBJ2-4; no clear D. The CDR3 bases are TGTGCCAGCAGCCGACCCAAGAGGATACTAGCCAAAAACATTCAGTACTTC. As protein: CASSRPKRILAKNIQYF.